A single sample is the source of the 22 T cell receptor beta chains below, sequenced in a study of blood T cells in healthy people across ages. The second PCR ran about 6 to 12 cycles with a sample-barcoded 5' primer and J-beta primers. TCRdb analysed the 5' RACE reads with MiXCR anew, one entry per CDR3 protein. The data show approximately 1,100,000 distinct CDR3 sequences, more than 35% seen once. The sequenced material came from blood. The source is a woman aged 55 to 70 in good health.

CDR3 residues: CASSPDLPGQGYSPLHF. The CDR3 nucleotides are TGTGCCAGCAGCCCCGACCTCCCGGGACAGGGTTATTCACCCCTCCACTTT. The V call is TRBV7-9, the J call TRBJ1-6; TRBD1 aligns across 9 bases. Losses at the gene ends were 5 bases for V and 8 bases for J; bases not matched to a gene: 13. The CDR3 is made up of 17 amino acids. Germline V gene data show CDR1 as SEHNR and CDR2 as FQNEAQ (reference sequence). Full variable domain (rest looked up from reference TRBV7-9 and TRBJ1-6): DTGVSQNPRHKITKRGQNVTFRCDPISEHNRLYWYRQTLGQGPEFLTYFQNEAQLEKSRLLSDRFSAERPKGSFSTLEIQRTEQGDSAMYLCASSPDLPGQGYSPLHFGNGTRLTVT.

This rearrangement joins TRBV12-3 or TRBV12-4 to TRBJ2-7; 7 positions match TRBD2. The junction had 14 bases not matched to a gene; V was cut back by 2 bases and J by 7 bases. The CDR3 spans 16 residues. The CDR3 region has the DNA TGTGCCAGCAGTTTAACCTCTAGCGGAAAGGCAATAGAGCAGTACTTC. This gives the protein CASSLTSSGKAIEQYF.

The rearrangement uses TRBV20-1 and TRBJ1-1; a possible D gene is TRBD1 (6 bases). The germline CDR1 and CDR2 sequences are DFQATT and SNEGSKA (reference sequence). The CDR3 totals 11 residues. V was trimmed by 6 bases and J by 8 bases, leaving 13 bases between them. The CDR3 is CSAPRGSEAFF. DNA of the CDR3: TGCAGTGCACCCAGGGGATCGGAAGCTTTCTTT.

Only a few counts were recorded for this clonotype. J is TRBJ1-2 and V is TRBV24-1; TRBD1 matches at 8 bases. V gave up 2 bases and J gave up 3 bases; unmatched junction bases: 4. Germline values: CDR1 KGHDR, CDR2 SFDVKD. This CDR3 contains 15 residues. CDR3 bases: TGTGCCACCAGTGATTCCGACAGGGGCCACTATGGCTACACCTTC. The encoded protein is CATSDSDRGHYGYTF.

V and J are TRBV24-1 and TRBJ2-1; possibly TRBD1 or TRBD2 for D (5 bases each). Per the germline V gene, CDR1 is KGHDR and CDR2 is SFDVKD. The V end lost 5 bases, the J end lost 6 bases, and 10 bases lay between the germline ends. The CDR3 runs 13 residues. CDR3 in amino acids: CATSVGGSNEQFF. Written as DNA, the CDR3 is TGTGCCACCAGTGTTGGGGGAAGCAATGAGCAGTTCTTC.

This chain uses TRBV20-1 with TRBJ2-5, with TRBD2 matching 11 bases. This CDR3 contains 17 residues. Germline lookup yields CDR1 DFQATT and CDR2 SNEGSKA (reference sequence). The CDR3 region is CSTSGSLNPRNRETQYF. In DNA, the CDR3 is TGCAGCACTAGCGGGAGTTTGAATCCTCGCAACCGAGAGACCCAGTACTTC.

Worth noting for this clonotype: This sequence may be a read error, since a much larger clone differs from it by one base. The rearrangement joins TRBV9 to TRBJ2-1, with TRBD2 matching 9 bases. The CDR3 sequence is 15 residues long. The germline gives CDR1 SGDLS, CDR2 YYNGEE. CDR3 in DNA: TGTGCCAACAGCGCGGGGGGGTCGTCCTACAATGAGCAGTTCTTC. As protein: CANSAGGSSYNEQFF.

This clonotype has just a few counts. This chain uses TRBV9 with TRBJ2-2; D remains unclear. Germline-derived CDR1 and CDR2 are SGDLS and YYNGEE. V was clipped by 4 bases and J by 6 bases, with 7 bases between them. CDR3 length: 12 amino acids. In DNA form, the CDR3 reads TGTGCCAGCAGCTCTAGTCCCGGGGAGCTGTTTTTT. Its translation is CASSSSPGELFF.

The genes are TRBV19 and TRBJ2-5; 8 bases are a match to TRBD1. Trimming took 7 bases from V and 4 from J; bases not matched to a gene: 8. The CDR3 has 14 residues. The germline gives CDR1 LNHDA, CDR2 SQIVND (reference sequence). CDR3 protein: CASKGTGGGETQYF. DNA for the CDR3: TGTGCCAGTAAAGGGACAGGAGGGGGAGAGACCCAGTACTTC.

This clonotype was seen more than once but under ten times. V usage is TRBV7-2 and J usage is TRBJ1-2; no clear D gene. The CDR3 runs 18 residues. Germline CDR1 SGHTA, CDR2 FQGNSA. Trimming removed 5 bases from V and 3 bases from J, with 25 bases in between. CDR3: CASSDSRLLGKRDYGYTF. CDR3 nucleotides: TGTGCCAGCAGCGATAGTAGGCTACTAGGGAAACGGGACTATGGCTACACCTTC.

The chain combines TRBV21-1 with TRBJ1-5. TRBV21-1 is annotated as a pseudogene. The CDR3 totals 15 residues. In DNA form, the CDR3 reads TGTGCCAGCAGCAATCCCAGGGAGGTGAGTCAGCCCCAGCATTTT. As protein: CASSNPREVSQPQHF.

This rearrangement joins TRBV13 to TRBJ2-5; 11 nucleotides line up with TRBD2. From germline, CDR1 is PRHDT and CDR2 FYEKMQ (reference sequence). This CDR3 is built from 17 residues. V dropped 4 bases and J dropped 11; count of bases not matched to a gene: 18. CDR3 protein: CASSSRLAGQFYNEQYF. The CDR3 nucleotides are TGTGCCAGCAGCTCCAGACTAGCGGGACAATTCTACAATGAGCAGTACTTC.

The chain carries TRBV7-2 and TRBJ2-1; 9 bases map to TRBD2. V dropped 1 base and J dropped 12; count of bases not matched to a gene: 10. This CDR3 has 15 residues. The germline V gene encodes CDR1 SGHTA and CDR2 FQGNSA. The CDR3 sequence: CASSLGLAAHRMQFF. The CDR3 DNA is TGTGCCAGCAGCTTAGGACTAGCGGCCCACCGAATGCAGTTCTTC.

This clonotype has just a few counts. This chain links TRBV6-5 with TRBJ2-1, with 8 bases identical to TRBD1. CDR3 length: 16 residues. The junction had 10 bases not matched to a gene; V was cut back by 5 bases and J by 4 bases. Germline CDR1 reads MNHEY; CDR2 reads SVGAGI. Here the CDR3 reads CASSRSGTGNYNEQFF. The CDR3 bases are TGTGCCAGCAGTCGTTCCGGGACAGGAAATTACAATGAGCAGTTCTTC.

This clonotype showed up many times. J is TRBJ1-1 and V is TRBV19; TRBD1 is a possible D gene (5 bases). Deletions cut 4 bases from V and 6 bases from J, with 9 bases between. The CDR3 is 12 amino acids. Germline lookup yields CDR1 LNHDA and CDR2 SQIVND (reference sequence). CDR3 in amino acids: CASSTGVPEAFF. Here the CDR3 DNA reads TGTGCCAGTAGTACGGGGGTACCTGAAGCTTTCTTT.

The chain uses TRBV7-9 and TRBJ2-6, with no clear D. CDR1 and CDR2 (germline): SEHNR, FQNEAQ (reference sequence). The CDR3 totals 16 residues. V was cut by 1 base and J by 0 bases, with 7 bases left in between. The CDR3 here is CASSLEWGSGANVLTF. Written as DNA, the CDR3 is TGTGCCAGCAGCTTAGAGTGGGGCTCTGGGGCCAACGTCCTGACTTTC.

The V and J genes are TRBV21-1 and TRBJ1-2; no check of the table's D call, TRBD1, against the DNA was made. TRBV21-1 is shown as a pseudogene. The CDR3 runs to 14 residues. The CDR3 loop is CASSPTGENYGYTF. The CDR3 DNA reads TGTGCCAGCAGCCCCACAGGGGAGAACTATGGCTACACCTTC.

The chain is built from TRBV11-2 and TRBJ2-7; maybe TRBD2 (5 bases). Between the trimmed V and J ends, which lost 5 bases and 0 bases, there was a span of 11 bases. Germline CDR1 reads SGHAT; CDR2 reads FQNNGV. This CDR3 is 14 amino acids long. The CDR3 protein is CASSVEVTSYEQYF. The CDR3 nucleotides are TGTGCCAGCAGCGTGGAGGTAACCTCCTACGAGCAGTACTTC.

The V and J genes are TRBV14 and TRBJ1-6, with D perhaps TRBD1 (5 bases). V lost 4 bases, J lost 7 bases, and 17 bases lay in between. The germline V gene has CDR1 SGHDN and CDR2 FVKESK. This CDR3 comprises 16 residues. Here the CDR3 DNA reads TGTGCCAGCAGCCGTAACACAGGCGCCTCAAATTCACCCCTCCACTTT. It yields the protein CASSRNTGASNSPLHF. The whole variable domain, filled in from reference TRBV14 and TRBJ1-6, reads EAGVTQFPSHSVIEKGQTVTLRCDPISGHDNLYWYRRVMGKEIKFLLHFVKESKQDESGMPNNRFLAERTGGTYSTLKVQPAELEDSGVYFCASSRNTGASNSPLHFGNGTRLTVT.

The chain is built from TRBV7-9 and TRBJ2-3; 9 nucleotides align to TRBD1. This CDR3 is 16 amino acids long. CDR1 and CDR2 (germline): SEHNR, FQNEAQ (reference sequence). J gave up 1 base and V 3 bases, and 5 bases lay outside the gene matches. DNA for the CDR3: TGTGCCAGCAGCTTGGGGGACAGGGTCGGCACAGATACGCAGTATTTT. Protein product: CASSLGDRVGTDTQYF.

In DNA, the CDR3 is TGTGCCACCAGCAGAGATGTAGCGGGAGTTGACAATGAGCAGTACTTC. This sequence encodes CATSRDVAGVDNEQYF. The V call is TRBV15, the J call TRBJ2-1, with TRBD2 matching over 9 bases. With the DNA end fitting TRBJ2-7 better, the J assignment may be wrong. In germline, CDR1 is LNHNV, CDR2 YYDKDF (reference sequence). CDR3 size: 16 residues.

This clonotype was seen repeatedly, ten times or more. This sequence joins TRBV20-1 and TRBJ2-5, with 8 bases lining up with TRBD1. The CDR3 is 14 amino acids. Trimming took 5 bases from V and 5 from J; bases not matched to a gene: 10. Germline V CDR1 and CDR2: DFQATT, SNEGSKA (reference sequence). The CDR3: CSAGDRTPAETQYF. The CDR3 DNA reads as TGCAGTGCTGGGGACAGGACCCCGGCGGAGACCCAGTACTTC.